This T cell receptor (beta chain) is drawn from a study of blood T cell repertoires in COVID-19. Study details: Samples representing acute and convalescent COVID-19 were sourced from the United States, Italy and Spain. T cells, B-cell-depleted T cells, or PBMCs supplied cDNA or gDNA.

The CDR3 covers 14 residues. V lost 5 bases and J lost 3; bases outside the gene matches: 4. Germline V CDR1 and CDR2: SGHTA, FQGNSA. In the source study's methods: The authors estimated nucleated cell counts from reference gene primer amplification. Measured with immunoSEQ multiplex PCR; TCRdb has only the in-frame clones, and not every one. V, J and clone size are those of that table, while D and trimming were read from the DNA. The repertoire includes some 180,000 clones, approximately 80% of them detected once, and roughly 8.6% sits in the top ten. Specimen: peripheral blood. The chain employs TRBV7-2 and TRBJ2-3; 8 positions match TRBD1. This sequence originates from a woman in her forties or fifties with active or convalescent COVID-19. CDR3 protein: CASSLDRVTDTQYF. The CDR3 nucleotides read TGTGCCAGCAGCCTGGACAGGGTAACAGATACGCAGTATTTT.